This T cell receptor beta chain was found in a study of shared clonotypes between healthy human individuals. Study results and caveats: Tissues were not sampled, only blood, and their repertoires likely differ.

As regards this clone: Its specificity is unknown.

Each replicate PCR on the sorted subsets used 150 to 200 ng DNA (roughly 32,000 T cell genomes). The assay was immunoSEQ multiplex PCR, and TCRdb's table has in-frame clones only and misses some. Among about 2 million clones listed, 85% to 95% were seen once. In germline, CDR1 is GTSNPN, CDR2 SVGIG (reference sequence). With 2 bases removed from V and 4 bases from J, the gap between germline ends came to 8 bases. The CDR3 length is 12 residues. Researchers partitioned CD4+ cells into CD45RA+ naive and CD45RA-negative memory subsets. The receptor comes from a young man in good health. This rearrangement joins TRBV30 to TRBJ2-5, with D hard to call. Material for sequencing was naive CD4+ T cells sorted from blood. Subset noted: CD45RA+ positively selected. This CDR3 reads CAWSTALETQYF. The CDR3 region has the DNA TGTGCCTGGAGTACCGCTTTAGAGACCCAGTACTTC.